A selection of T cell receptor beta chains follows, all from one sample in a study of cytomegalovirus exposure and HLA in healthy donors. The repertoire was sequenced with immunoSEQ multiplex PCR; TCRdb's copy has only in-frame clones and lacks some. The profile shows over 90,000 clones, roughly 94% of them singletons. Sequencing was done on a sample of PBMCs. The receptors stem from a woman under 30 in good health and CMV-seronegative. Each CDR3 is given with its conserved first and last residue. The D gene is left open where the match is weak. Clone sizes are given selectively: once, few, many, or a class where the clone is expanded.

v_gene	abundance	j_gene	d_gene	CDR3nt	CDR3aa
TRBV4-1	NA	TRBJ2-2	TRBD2	TGCGCCAGCAGTATGGCAGACCTACTAGCGGGGGGGCGGGACACCGGGGAGCTGTTTTTT	CASSMADLLAGGRDTGELFF
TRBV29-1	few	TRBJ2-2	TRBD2	TGCAGCGTTGAAGATGTCCTAGCGGGACAGCTGTTTTTT	CSVEDVLAGQLFF
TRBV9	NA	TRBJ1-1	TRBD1	TGTGCCAGCAGCGGACAAGGGACAGCGAACACTGAAGCTTTCTTT	CASSGQGTANTEAFF
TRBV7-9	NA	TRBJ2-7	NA	TGTGCCAGCAGCCCCGCGCCAGGGGCGACCTACGAGCAGTACTTC	CASSPAPGATYEQYF
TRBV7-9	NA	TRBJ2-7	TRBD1	TGTGCCAGCAGCCCTGGGACAGGGTCCCTCTACGAGCAGTACTTC	CASSPGTGSLYEQYF
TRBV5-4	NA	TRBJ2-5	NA	TGTGCCAGCAGCTTGGGGACTCGGGAAGAGACCCAGTACTTC	CASSLGTREETQYF
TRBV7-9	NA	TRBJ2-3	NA	TGTGCCCAGGGGGCGGGGGTTCCAGATACGCAGTATTTT	CAQGAGVPDTQYF
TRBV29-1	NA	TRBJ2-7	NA	TGCAGCGTTGAAGGGACAGAGATCTCCTACGAGCAGTACTTC	CSVEGTEISYEQYF
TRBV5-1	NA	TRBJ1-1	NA	TGCGCCAGCAGCTCCTCCGTCCCGGGACATCGACGGAACACTGAAGCTTTCTTT	CASSSSVPGHRRNTEAFF
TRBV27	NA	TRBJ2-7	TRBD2	TGTGCCAGCAGTTTACTTGGGAGGGCCAACGAGCAGTACTTC	CASSLLGRANEQYF
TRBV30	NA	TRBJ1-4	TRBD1	TGTGCCTGGAGTATAGGGACAGAATTTAATGAAAAACTGTTTTTT	CAWSIGTEFNEKLFF
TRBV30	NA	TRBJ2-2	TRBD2	TGTGCCTGGAGTGAGGCTAGCGGGAGGCCGGGCACCGGGGAGCTGTTTTTT	CAWSEASGRPGTGELFF
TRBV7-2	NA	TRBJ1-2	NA	TGTGCCAGCAGCTTAGAATCCGCCGGGAGCTATGGCTACACCTTC	CASSLESAGSYGYTF
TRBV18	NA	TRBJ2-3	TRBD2	TGTGCCAGCTCACCAACTAGCGGGACTCTCACAGATACGCAGTATTTT	CASSPTSGTLTDTQYF
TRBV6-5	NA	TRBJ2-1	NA	TGTGCCAGCGGGAGAGAGCAGTTCTTC	CASGREQFF
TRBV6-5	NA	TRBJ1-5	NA	TGTGCCAGCAGACGTATCGGGCAGCCCCAGCATTTT	CASRRIGQPQHF
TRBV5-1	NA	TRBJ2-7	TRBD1	TGCGCCAGCAGCGACCCTACAGGGGTCTCCTACGAGCAGTACTTC	CASSDPTGVSYEQYF
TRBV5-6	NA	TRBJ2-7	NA	TGTGCCAGCAGCTTCGGCAGGACCGGCGGGGAGCAGTACTTC	CASSFGRTGGEQYF
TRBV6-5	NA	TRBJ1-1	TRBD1	TGTGCCAGCAGTTTCCAACAGGGGGCAGGCACTGAAGCTTTCTTT	CASSFQQGAGTEAFF
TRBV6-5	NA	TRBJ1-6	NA	TGTGCCAGCAGTTACGACAGACATTCACCCCTCCACTTT	CASSYDRHSPLHF
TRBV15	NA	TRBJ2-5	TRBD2	TGTGCCACCAGCAGAGATCGACCCTCATTCGGGACTACCCAAGAGACCCAGTACTTC	CATSRDRPSFGTTQETQYF
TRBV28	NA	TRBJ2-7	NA	TGTGCCAGCAGTTTGGGACACCCTTTCGAGCAGTACTTC	CASSLGHPFEQYF
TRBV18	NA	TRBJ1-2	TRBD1	TGTGCCAGCTCACCATCGGACAGGGCAAGGGGCTACACCTTC	CASSPSDRARGYTF
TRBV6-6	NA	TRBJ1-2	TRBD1	TGTGCCAGCAGCCGACAGGGGGCCAGTAACTATGGCTACACCTTC	CASSRQGASNYGYTF
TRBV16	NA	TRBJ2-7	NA	TGTGCCAGCAGCCAATCTGGTCAGGGAACCTACGAGCAGTACTTC	CASSQSGQGTYEQYF
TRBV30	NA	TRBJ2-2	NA	TGTGCCTGGACGAGACTAGAAGGCGGGGAGCTGTTTTTT	CAWTRLEGGELFF
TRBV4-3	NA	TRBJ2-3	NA	TGCGCCAGCAGCCAAGACCGGGGAAACTGGAATACGCAGTATTTT	CASSQDRGNWNTQYF
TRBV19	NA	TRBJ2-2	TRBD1	TGTGCCAGCCGGGACAGGGTTCGTACCGGGGAGCTGTTTTTT	CASRDRVRTGELFF
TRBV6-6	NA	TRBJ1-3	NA	TGTGCCACTACAGGGTCTCGAGACACCATATATTTT	CATTGSRDTIYF
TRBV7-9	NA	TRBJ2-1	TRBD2	TGTGCCAGCAGCCCCCGACTGACGGGAGGGACCTACAATGAGCAGTTCTTC	CASSPRLTGGTYNEQFF
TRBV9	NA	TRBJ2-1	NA	TGTGCCAGCAGCGTAGGGGCAGGCCACAATGAGCAGTTCTTC	CASSVGAGHNEQFF
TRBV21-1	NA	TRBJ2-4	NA	TGTGCCAGCAGGCAAGAGATAGCCAAAAACATTCAGTACTTC	CASRQEIAKNIQYF
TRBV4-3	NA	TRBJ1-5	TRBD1	TGCGCCAGCAGCCAGGAAACAGGGGGCGATAGCAATCAGCCCCAGCATTTT	CASSQETGGDSNQPQHF
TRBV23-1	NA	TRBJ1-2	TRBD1	TGCGCCAGCAGTCAAGCCCTCGACAGGGACTGGTCGGACTATGGCTACACCTTC	CASSQALDRDWSDYGYTF
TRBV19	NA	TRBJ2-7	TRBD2	TGTGCCAGTAGTATGGTCGTGCGGGAGATTCCCTACGAGCAGTACTTC	CASSMVVREIPYEQYF
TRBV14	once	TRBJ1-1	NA	TGTGCCAGCAGCCAATGGCAGAACACTGAAGCTTTCTTT	CASSQWQNTEAFF
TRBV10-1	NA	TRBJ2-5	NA	TGCGCCAGCAGTGAGTCGACGGGAAAAGAGACCCAGTACTTC	CASSESTGKETQYF
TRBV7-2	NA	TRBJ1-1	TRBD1	TGTGCCAGCAGCGAAGACAGGGGGCCCACTGAAGCTTTCTTT	CASSEDRGPTEAFF
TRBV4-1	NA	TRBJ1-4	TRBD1	TGCGCCAGCAGCCGGACCACACTAGGGACAGCAGAAAAACTGTTTTTT	CASSRTTLGTAEKLFF
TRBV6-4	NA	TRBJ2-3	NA	TGTGCCAGCAGTGACTCGACTGGGGGGGATACGCAGTATTTT	CASSDSTGGDTQYF
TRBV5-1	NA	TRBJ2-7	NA	TGCGCCAGCAGCTTGGCGGGAGCCCGGCAGCAGTACTTC	CASSLAGARQQYF
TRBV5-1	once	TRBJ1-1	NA	TGCGCCAGCAGCTTGGGGGGCAGCAACACTGAAGCTTTCTTT	CASSLGGSNTEAFF
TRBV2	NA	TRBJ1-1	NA	TGTGCCAGCAGTAGTGAGGGTGTGGGCACTGAAGCTTTCTTT	CASSSEGVGTEAFF
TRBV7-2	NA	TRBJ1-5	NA	TGTGCCAGCAGCCCCCAAAGCAATCAGCCCCAGCATTTT	CASSPQSNQPQHF
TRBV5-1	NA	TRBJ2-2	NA	TGCGCCAGCAGCCCCCTCGAGGGGGGGTCCGGGGAGCTGTTTTTT	CASSPLEGGSGELFF
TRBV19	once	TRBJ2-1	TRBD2	TGTGCCAGTAGTGCCGGACTAGCGGGAGAGGTTGAGCAGTTCTTC	CASSAGLAGEVEQFF
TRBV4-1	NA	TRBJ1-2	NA	TGCGCCAGCAGCCAAGGAAGGGCAGGGGCAGACTATGGCTACACCTTC	CASSQGRAGADYGYTF
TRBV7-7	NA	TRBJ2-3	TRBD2	TGTGCTAGCAGCTTAGGCAGGGCTGCGCTAGCGGGAGGGCCCGGTAGAGATACGCAGTATTTT	CASSLGRAALAGGPGRDTQYF
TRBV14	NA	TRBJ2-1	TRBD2	TGTGCCAGCAGCCAAGTCTGGGGATTAAGACTAGCGGGAGGGCCCCATGAGCAGTTCTTC	CASSQVWGLRLAGGPHEQFF
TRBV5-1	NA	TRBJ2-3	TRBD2	TGCGCCAGCAGCGGGGGGATCAGCGGGACCGCCGGGGATACGCAGTATTTT	CASSGGISGTAGDTQYF
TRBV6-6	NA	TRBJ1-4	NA	TGTGCCAGTCTTTCAGGGGTCCTCAATGAAAAACTGTTTTTT	CASLSGVLNEKLFF
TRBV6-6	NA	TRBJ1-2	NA	TGTGCCAGCTCCCCCCTCGGGTTTAACTATGGCTACACCTTC	CASSPLGFNYGYTF
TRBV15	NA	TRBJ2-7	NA	TGTGCCACCAGCAGAGCTTACGAGCAGTACTTC	CATSRAYEQYF
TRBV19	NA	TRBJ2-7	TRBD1	TGTGCCAGTAGTATTCCGTATTTTGGCCAGGGGGCCCCCTACGAGCAGTACTTC	CASSIPYFGQGAPYEQYF
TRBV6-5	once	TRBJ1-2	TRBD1	TGTGCCAGCAAAACCGGACAGGGTGGCTATGGCTACACCTTC	CASKTGQGGYGYTF